This T cell receptor (beta chain) was captured by sequencing in a study of identical twins. Study results and caveats: Insertions were fewer in abundant cord blood beta clonotypes, whereas memory repertoires showed none of this pattern. Sharing of beta out-of-frame sequences by twins showed a weaker excess.

This CDR3 contains 15 residues. Germline V lookup: CDR1 DFQATT, CDR2 SNEGSKA (reference sequence). The trim removed 0 bases at V and 5 bases at J, leaving 7 bases unmatched. MiXCR, applied by TCRdb to the 5' RACE reads, yields one record per CDR3 protein. The sample contains 690,000 or so distinct CDR3 sequences, more than 6.5% of which appear only once. In regard to this clonotype: The antigen is not known.

These data also featured in a second study, about yellow fever vaccine responses in identical twins.

The specimen was PBMCs. This rearrangement joins TRBV20-1 to TRBJ2-1, with 7 bases matching TRBD2. The receptor was derived from a young woman in good health. The CDR3 protein is CSARDTSELNNEQFF. The CDR3 DNA reads TGCAGTGCTAGAGATACTAGCGAGTTAAACAATGAGCAGTTCTTC.